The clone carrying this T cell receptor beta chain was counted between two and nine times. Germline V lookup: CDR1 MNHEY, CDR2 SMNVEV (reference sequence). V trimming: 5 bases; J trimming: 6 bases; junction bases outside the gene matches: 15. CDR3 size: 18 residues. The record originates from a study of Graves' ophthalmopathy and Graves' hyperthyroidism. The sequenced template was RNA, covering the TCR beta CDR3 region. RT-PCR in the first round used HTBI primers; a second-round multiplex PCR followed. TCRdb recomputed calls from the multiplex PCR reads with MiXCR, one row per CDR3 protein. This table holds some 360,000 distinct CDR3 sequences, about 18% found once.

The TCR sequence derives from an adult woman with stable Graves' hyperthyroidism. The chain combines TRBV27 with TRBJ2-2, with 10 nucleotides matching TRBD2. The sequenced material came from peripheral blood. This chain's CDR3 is CASSNRPTRLAGAGELFF. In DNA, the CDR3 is TGTGCCAGCAGTAATAGGCCTACCAGGCTAGCGGGAGCCGGGGAGCTGTTTTTT.